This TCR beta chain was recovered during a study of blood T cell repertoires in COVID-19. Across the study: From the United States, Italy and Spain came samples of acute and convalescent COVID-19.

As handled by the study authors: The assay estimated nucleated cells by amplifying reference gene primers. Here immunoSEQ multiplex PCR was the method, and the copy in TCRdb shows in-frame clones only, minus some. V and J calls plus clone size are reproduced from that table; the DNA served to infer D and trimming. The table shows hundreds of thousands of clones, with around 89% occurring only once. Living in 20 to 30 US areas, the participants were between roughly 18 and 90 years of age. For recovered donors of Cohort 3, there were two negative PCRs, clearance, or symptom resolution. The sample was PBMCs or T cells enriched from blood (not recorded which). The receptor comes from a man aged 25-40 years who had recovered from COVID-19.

The CDR3 region has the DNA TGTGCCAGCAGCTTAGTAGTCCCAAGCGAGCAGTACTTC. Amino acids: CASSLVVPSEQYF. The chain couples TRBV7-9 to TRBJ2-7; D gene uncertain. The CDR3 covers 13 residues. CDR1 is SEHNR, CDR2 FQNEAQ, per germline (reference sequence). Trimming shortened V by 1 base and J by 6 bases, and 10 bases separated the two germline ends.